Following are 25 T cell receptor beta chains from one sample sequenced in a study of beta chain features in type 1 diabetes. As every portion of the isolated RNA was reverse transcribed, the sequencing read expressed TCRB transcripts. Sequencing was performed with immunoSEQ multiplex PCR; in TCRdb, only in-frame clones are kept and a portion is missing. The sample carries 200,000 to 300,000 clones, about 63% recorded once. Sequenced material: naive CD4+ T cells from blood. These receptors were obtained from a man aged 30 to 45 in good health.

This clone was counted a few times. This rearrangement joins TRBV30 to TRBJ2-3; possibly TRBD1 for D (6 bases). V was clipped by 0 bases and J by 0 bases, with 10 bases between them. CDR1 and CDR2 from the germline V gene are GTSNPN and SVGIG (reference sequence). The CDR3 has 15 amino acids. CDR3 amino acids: CAWSVQGASTDTQYF. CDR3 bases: TGTGCCTGGAGTGTACAGGGTGCAAGCACAGATACGCAGTATTTT. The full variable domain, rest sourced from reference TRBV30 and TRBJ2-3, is SQTIHQWPATLVQPVGSPLSLECTVEGTSNPNLYWYRQAAGRGLQLLFYSVGIGQISSEVPQNLSASRPQDRQFILSSKKLLLSDSGFYLCAWSVQGASTDTQYFGPGTRLTVL.

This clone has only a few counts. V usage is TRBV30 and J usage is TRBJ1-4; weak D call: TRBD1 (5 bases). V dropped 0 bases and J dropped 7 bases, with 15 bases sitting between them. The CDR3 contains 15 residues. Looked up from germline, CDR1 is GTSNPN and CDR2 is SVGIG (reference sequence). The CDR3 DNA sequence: TGTGCCTGGAGTGTTTCTCAGGGAAGGAGTGAAAAACTGTTTTTT. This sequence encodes CAWSVSQGRSEKLFF.

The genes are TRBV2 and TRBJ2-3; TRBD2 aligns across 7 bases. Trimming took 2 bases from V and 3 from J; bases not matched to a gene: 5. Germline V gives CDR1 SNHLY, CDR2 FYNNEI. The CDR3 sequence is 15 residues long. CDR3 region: CASSESRTSTDTQYF. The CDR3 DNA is TGTGCCAGCAGTGAATCCCGGACTAGTACAGATACGCAGTATTTT.

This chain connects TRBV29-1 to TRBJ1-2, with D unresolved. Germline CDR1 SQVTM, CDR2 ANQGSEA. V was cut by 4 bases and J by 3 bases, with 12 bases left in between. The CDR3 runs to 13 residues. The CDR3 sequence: CSVGVGSDYGYTF. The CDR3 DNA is TGCAGCGTTGGGGTGGGGAGTGACTATGGCTACACCTTC.

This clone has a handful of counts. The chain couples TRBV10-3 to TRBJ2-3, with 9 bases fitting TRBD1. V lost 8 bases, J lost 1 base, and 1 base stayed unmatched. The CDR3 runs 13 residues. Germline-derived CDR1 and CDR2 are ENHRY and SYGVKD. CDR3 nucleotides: TGTGCCATCCGGGACAGGGGCACAGATACGCAGTATTTT. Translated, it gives CAIRDRGTDTQYF.

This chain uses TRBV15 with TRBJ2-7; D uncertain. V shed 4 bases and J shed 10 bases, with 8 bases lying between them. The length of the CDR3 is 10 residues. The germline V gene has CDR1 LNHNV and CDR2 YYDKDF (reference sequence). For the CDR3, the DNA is TGTGCCACCAGCACCCGAAAACAGTACTTC. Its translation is CATSTRKQYF.

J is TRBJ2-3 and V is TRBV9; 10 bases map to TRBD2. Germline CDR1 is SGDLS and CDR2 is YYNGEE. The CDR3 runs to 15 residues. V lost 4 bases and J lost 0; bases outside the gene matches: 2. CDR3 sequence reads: CASSLAGVSTDTQYF. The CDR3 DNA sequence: TGTGCCAGCAGCCTAGCGGGAGTCAGCACAGATACGCAGTATTTT. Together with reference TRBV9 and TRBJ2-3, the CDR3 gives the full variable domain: DSGVTQTPKHLITATGQRVTLRCSPRSGDLSVYWYQQSLDQGLQFLIQYYNGEERAKGNILERFSAQQFPDLHSELNLSSLELGDSALYFCASSLAGVSTDTQYFGPGTRLTVL.

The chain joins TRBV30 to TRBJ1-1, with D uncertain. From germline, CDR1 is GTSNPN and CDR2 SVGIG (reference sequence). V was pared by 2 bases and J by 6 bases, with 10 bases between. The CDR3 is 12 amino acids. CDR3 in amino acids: CAWSREGSEAFF. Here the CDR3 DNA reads TGTGCCTGGAGTCGTGAGGGCTCTGAAGCTTTCTTT.

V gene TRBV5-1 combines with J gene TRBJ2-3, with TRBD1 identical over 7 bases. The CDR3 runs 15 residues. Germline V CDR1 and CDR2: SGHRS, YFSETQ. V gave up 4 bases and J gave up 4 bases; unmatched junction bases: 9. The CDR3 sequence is CASSPTGLSADTQYF. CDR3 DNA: TGCGCCAGCAGCCCGACAGGGTTGTCGGCAGATACGCAGTATTTT.

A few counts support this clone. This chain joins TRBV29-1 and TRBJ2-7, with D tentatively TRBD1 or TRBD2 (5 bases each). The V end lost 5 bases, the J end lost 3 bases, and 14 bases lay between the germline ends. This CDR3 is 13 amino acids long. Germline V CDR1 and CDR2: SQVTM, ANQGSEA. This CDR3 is CSVSGTADYEQYF. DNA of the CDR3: TGCAGCGTTTCCGGGACGGCCGACTACGAGCAGTACTTC.

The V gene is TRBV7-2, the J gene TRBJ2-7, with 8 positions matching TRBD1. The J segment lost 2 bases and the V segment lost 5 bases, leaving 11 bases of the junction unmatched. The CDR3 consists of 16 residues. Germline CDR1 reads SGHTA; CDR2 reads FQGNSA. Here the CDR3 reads CASSAAGGTGTYEQYF. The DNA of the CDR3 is TGTGCCAGCAGCGCTGCCGGCGGGACAGGTACCTACGAGCAGTACTTC. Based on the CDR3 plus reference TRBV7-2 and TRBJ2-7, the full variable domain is GAGVSQSPSNKVTEKGKDVELRCDPISGHTALYWYRQSLGQGLEFLIYFQGNSAPDKSGLPSDRFSAERTGGSVSTLTIQRTQQEDSAVYLCASSAAGGTGTYEQYFGPGTRLTVT.

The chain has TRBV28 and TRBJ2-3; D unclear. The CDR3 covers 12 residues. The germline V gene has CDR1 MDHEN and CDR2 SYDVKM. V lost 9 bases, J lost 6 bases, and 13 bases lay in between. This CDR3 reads CASCSGLDTQYF. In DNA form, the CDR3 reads TGTGCCAGTTGTTCCGGTTTGGATACGCAGTATTTT.

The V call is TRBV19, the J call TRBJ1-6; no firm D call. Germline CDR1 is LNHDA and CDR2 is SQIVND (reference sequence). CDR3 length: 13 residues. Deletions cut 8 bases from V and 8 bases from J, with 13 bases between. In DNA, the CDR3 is TGTGCCAGTTCGGCGCTGAGGGATTCACCCCTCCACTTT. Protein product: CASSALRDSPLHF.

CDR3 sequence (DNA): TGCAGCGTTGATGCGGGGCGGGGGGCCTACAATGAGCAGTTCTTC. It is translated as CSVDAGRGAYNEQFF. The chain joins TRBV29-1 to TRBJ2-1; 8 nucleotides match TRBD2. The junction had 6 bases not matched to a gene; V was cut back by 3 bases and J by 2 bases. In germline, CDR1 is SQVTM, CDR2 ANQGSEA. The CDR3 runs 15 residues.

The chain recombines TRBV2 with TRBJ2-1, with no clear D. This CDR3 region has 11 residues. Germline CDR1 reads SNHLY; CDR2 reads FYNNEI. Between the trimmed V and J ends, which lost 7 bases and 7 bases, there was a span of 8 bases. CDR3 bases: TGTGCCAGCACGTGGAGAAATGAGCAGTTCTTC. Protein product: CASTWRNEQFF.

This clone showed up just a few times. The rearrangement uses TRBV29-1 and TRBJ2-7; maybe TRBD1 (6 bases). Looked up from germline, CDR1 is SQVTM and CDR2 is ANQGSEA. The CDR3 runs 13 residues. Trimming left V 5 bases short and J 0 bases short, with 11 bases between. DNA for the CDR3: TGCAGCGTTAAATCAGGGGTCTCCTACGAGCAGTACTTC. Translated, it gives CSVKSGVSYEQYF.

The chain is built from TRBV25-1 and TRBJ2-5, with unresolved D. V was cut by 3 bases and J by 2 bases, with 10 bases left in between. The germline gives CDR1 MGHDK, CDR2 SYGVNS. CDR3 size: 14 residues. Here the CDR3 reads CASSDYTVQETQYF. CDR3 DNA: TGTGCCAGCAGTGATTATACGGTACAAGAGACCCAGTACTTC.

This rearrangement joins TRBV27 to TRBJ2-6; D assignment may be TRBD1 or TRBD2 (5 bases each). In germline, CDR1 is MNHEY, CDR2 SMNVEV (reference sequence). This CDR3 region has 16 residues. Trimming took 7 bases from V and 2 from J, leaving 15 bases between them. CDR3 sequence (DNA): TGTGCCAGCACGGCAGGGAGTACTGCTGGGGCCAACGTCCTGACTTTC. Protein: CASTAGSTAGANVLTF.

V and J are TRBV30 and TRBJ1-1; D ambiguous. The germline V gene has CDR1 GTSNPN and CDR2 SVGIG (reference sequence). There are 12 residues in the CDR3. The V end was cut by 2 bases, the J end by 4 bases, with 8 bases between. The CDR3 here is CAWSSSGTEAFF. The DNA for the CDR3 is TGTGCCTGGAGTTCATCGGGCACTGAAGCTTTCTTT.

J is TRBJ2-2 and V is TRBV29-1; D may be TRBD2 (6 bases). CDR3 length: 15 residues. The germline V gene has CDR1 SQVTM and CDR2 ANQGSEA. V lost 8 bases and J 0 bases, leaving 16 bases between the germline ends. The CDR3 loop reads CSSAGGGSNTGELFF. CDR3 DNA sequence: TGCAGCTCCGCGGGTGGGGGGTCGAACACCGGGGAGCTGTTTTTT.

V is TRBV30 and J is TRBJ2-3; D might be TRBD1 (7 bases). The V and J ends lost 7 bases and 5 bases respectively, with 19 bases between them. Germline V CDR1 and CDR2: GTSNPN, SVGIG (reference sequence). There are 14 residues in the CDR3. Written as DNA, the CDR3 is TGTGCCTCCACCGGCGGGACAGACCGAGATACGCAGTATTTT. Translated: CASTGGTDRDTQYF.

The CDR3 DNA reads as TGCGCCAGCAGCTTCCGGGGCCGCCCCGGCTATGGCTACACCTTC. It codes for CASSFRGRPGYGYTF. The genes are TRBV4-3 and TRBJ1-2; maybe TRBD1 (5 bases). The CDR3 is made up of 15 amino acids. Trimming took off 5 bases at V and 4 bases at J, with 17 bases between the two ends. Germline V CDR1 and CDR2: LGHNA, YSLEER.

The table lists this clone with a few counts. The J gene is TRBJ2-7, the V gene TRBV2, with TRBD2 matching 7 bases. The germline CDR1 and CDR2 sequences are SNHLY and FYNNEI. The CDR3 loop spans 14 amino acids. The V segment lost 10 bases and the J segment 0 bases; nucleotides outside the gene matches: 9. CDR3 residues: CATGTTRSSYEQYF. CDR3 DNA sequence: TGTGCCACCGGGACTACTCGATCCTCCTACGAGCAGTACTTC.

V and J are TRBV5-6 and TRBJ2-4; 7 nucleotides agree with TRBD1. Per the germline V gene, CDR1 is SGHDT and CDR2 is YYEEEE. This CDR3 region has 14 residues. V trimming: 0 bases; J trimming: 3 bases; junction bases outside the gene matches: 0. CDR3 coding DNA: TGTGCCAGCAGCTTGGGACAGGGCAAAAACATTCAGTACTTC. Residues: CASSLGQGKNIQYF.

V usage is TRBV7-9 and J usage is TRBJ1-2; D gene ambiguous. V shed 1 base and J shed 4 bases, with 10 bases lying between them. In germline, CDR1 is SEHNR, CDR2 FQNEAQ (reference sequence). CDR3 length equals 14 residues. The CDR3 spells CASSLDAGSYGYTF. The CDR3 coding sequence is TGTGCCAGCAGCTTAGATGCCGGGAGCTATGGCTACACCTTC.